This TCR beta chain was observed in a study of cytomegalovirus exposure and HLA in healthy donors. Study context: Genotyping of 400 or so donors showed that 80% to 85% belonged to the Caucasian-associated ancestry cluster.

The PCR used 60 Vbeta and 13 Jbeta primers. Sequenced by immunoSEQ multiplex PCR; TCRdb stores in-frame clones only, minus some. Among around 95,000 clones listed, approximately 83% were seen once. General study points: As a later analysis showed, a missense DCLRE1C variant was linked to trimming of TCR beta V- and J-genes.

This CDR3 has 15 residues. The germline V gene has CDR1 SGDLS and CDR2 YYNGEE. Between the trimmed V and J ends, which lost 0 bases and 4 bases, there was a span of 12 bases. Regarding this clone: What it recognizes is unknown.

This receptor was identified in a female donor in good health and CMV-seropositive. The sample was PBMCs. This sequence joins TRBV9 and TRBJ2-3; the D is unclear. The CDR3 sequence: CASSVDASEADTQYF. The CDR3 DNA sequence: TGTGCCAGCAGCGTAGATGCGAGTGAGGCAGATACGCAGTATTTT.